The next 17 T cell receptor beta chains were all read from a single sample in a study of vaccination effects on CD4 cells after COVID-19. Libraries were prepared by immunoSEQ multiplex PCR; TCRdb keeps only in-frame clonotypes and omits some of them. This table has 40,000 to 55,000 clones, over 60% appearing once. With 9 to 11 days of culture completed, CD4+ T cells were isolated. The infection with SARS-CoV-2 (confirmed by PCR) occurred in this person between March and December 2020. The cohort was immunized with two doses of either the BNT162b2 or mRNA-1273 vaccine. For these receptors, no antigen is known. This specimen was CD4+ T cells from PBMCs cultured without peptide, taken after COVID-19 vaccination. The receptor source for this set is a human donor who had a prior SARS-CoV-2 infection.

This CDR3 is CASGYDFSNQPQHF. The CDR3 bases are TGTGCCAGTGGGTACGACTTTAGCAATCAGCCCCAGCATTTT. The gene calls are TRBV19 and TRBJ1-5; D uncertain. V was cut by 8 bases and J by 0 bases, with 11 bases left in between. Germline values: CDR1 LNHDA, CDR2 SQIVND (reference sequence). CDR3 size: 14 residues.

This clone has just one count. This chain connects TRBV2 to TRBJ2-5, with 7 bases that match TRBD2. V lost 4 bases, J lost 5 bases, and 10 bases stayed unmatched. Germline V gives CDR1 SNHLY, CDR2 FYNNEI. This CDR3 is built from 15 residues. The CDR3 nucleotides are TGTGCCAGCAGTGCGACTAGCAGGAGAGGGGAGACCCAGTACTTC. Translated: CASSATSRRGETQYF.

J is TRBJ2-3 and V is TRBV2; 7 bases fit TRBD2. The germline V gene has CDR1 SNHLY and CDR2 FYNNEI. This CDR3 spans 15 amino acids. V gave up 4 bases and J gave up 1 base; unmatched junction bases: 5. CDR3 region: CASSVPSGGTDTQYF. Here the CDR3 DNA reads TGTGCCAGCAGTGTCCCTAGCGGAGGCACAGATACGCAGTATTTT.

The chain carries TRBV4-3 and TRBJ2-1; weak D call: TRBD1 (6 bases). V shed 4 bases and J shed 6 bases, with 13 bases lying between them. Looked up from germline, CDR1 is LGHNA and CDR2 is YSLEER. The length of the CDR3 is 14 residues. CDR3 bases: TGCGCCAGCAGCCGAACACAGGGTTTCAATGAGCAGTTCTTC. Amino acids: CASSRTQGFNEQFF.

This chain joins TRBV5-6 and TRBJ2-7; tentatively, D is TRBD1 (5 bases). CDR3 length: 12 residues. Germline CDR1 SGHDT, CDR2 YYEEEE. Trimming took 2 bases from V and 8 from J, leaving 11 bases between them. The CDR3 region has the DNA TGTGCCAGCAGCTTCCCAGGGTTACAGCAGTACTTC. Translated, it gives CASSFPGLQQYF.

The sample holds a few counts of this clone. The J gene is TRBJ1-1, the V gene TRBV5-4; 8 positions match TRBD1. Germline trimming cut 5 bases from V and 10 bases from J; bases unmatched to any gene: 16. The CDR3 loop spans 15 amino acids. Germline assignment: CDR1 SGHNT and CDR2 YYREEE (reference sequence). The CDR3 coding sequence is TGTGCCAGCAGTATCGGGACAGGTACTCCGCTGGGAGCTTTCTTT. It encodes CASSIGTGTPLGAFF.

The genes are TRBV11-3 and TRBJ2-5; D perhaps matches TRBD2 (6 bases). The CDR3 runs 15 residues. Trimming removed 1 base at V and 5 bases at J, with 14 bases between. Germline V gene lookup returns CDR1 SGHNT and CDR2 YENEEA. CDR3 DNA sequence: TGTGCCAGCAGCTTAGCCCTAGCGCTCGGGGAGACCCAGTACTTC. Translating it yields CASSLALALGETQYF.

The DNA for the CDR3 is TGTGCCAGCGGTTTTCAGGGGTACACTGAAGCTTTCTTT. The encoded protein is CASGFQGYTEAFF. The rearrangement uses TRBV7-9 and TRBJ1-1, with D perhaps matching TRBD1 (6 bases). Germline lookup yields CDR1 SEHNR and CDR2 FQNEAQ (reference sequence). The V end was cut by 8 bases, the J end by 3 bases, with 13 bases between. The length of the CDR3 is 13 residues.

This chain links TRBV15 with TRBJ1-1; 10 nucleotides match TRBD1. The CDR3 is made up of 15 amino acids. The junction had 7 bases not matched to a gene; V was cut back by 6 bases and J by 3 bases. The germline gives CDR1 LNHNV, CDR2 YYDKDF (reference sequence). The CDR3 spells CATRGQGWAYTEAFF. The CDR3 region has the DNA TGTGCCACCAGGGGACAGGGGTGGGCCTACACTGAAGCTTTCTTT. The complete variable domain, with remaining parts taken from reference TRBV15 and TRBJ1-1, reads DAMVIQNPRYQVTQFGKPVTLSCSQTLNHNVMYWYQQKSSQAPKLLFHYYDKDFNNEADTPDNFQSRRPNTSFCFLDIRSPGLGDTAMYLCATRGQGWAYTEAFFGQGTRLTVV.

The chain carries TRBV12-5 and TRBJ2-5, with D maybe TRBD1 (7 bases). V was trimmed by 2 bases and J by 4 bases, leaving 11 bases between them. In germline, CDR1 is LGHNT, CDR2 FRNRAP. The CDR3 is made up of 14 amino acids. DNA of the CDR3: TGTGCTAGTGGTTTGAACAGGGGAGGAGAGACCCAGTACTTC. Its translation is CASGLNRGGETQYF.

This clone was seen more than once but under ten times. The chain links TRBV5-1 to TRBJ1-4, with D unclear. Deletions cut 5 bases from V and 6 bases from J, with 11 bases between. Germline V gene data show CDR1 as SGHRS and CDR2 as YFSETQ. The CDR3 totals 13 residues. The CDR3 coding sequence is TGCGCCAGCAGGCGGAAGGAGCATGAAAAACTGTTTTTT. As protein: CASRRKEHEKLFF.

The chain combines TRBV19 with TRBJ2-1; 9 positions agree with TRBD2. The CDR3 has 15 residues. From germline, CDR1 is LNHDA and CDR2 SQIVND (reference sequence). The ends lost 7 bases at V and 5 bases at J; junction bases unmatched: 9. CDR3 coding DNA: TGTGCCAGTACCCTGGGAGCTAGCGGGGACAATGAGCAGTTCTTC. It is translated as CASTLGASGDNEQFF.

This clone has just one count. The CDR3 loop is CASSLMGGTSGYEQYF. In nucleotides, the CDR3 is TGTGCCAGCAGCTTAATGGGCGGGACTAGCGGCTACGAGCAGTACTTC. The gene calls are TRBV11-3 and TRBJ2-7, with 11 bases fitting TRBD2. The V segment lost 2 bases and the J segment 3 bases; nucleotides outside the gene matches: 6. The CDR3 consists of 16 residues. Germline V gives CDR1 SGHNT, CDR2 YENEEA.

The chain uses TRBV2 and TRBJ2-1; D is ambiguous. CDR3 length equals 11 residues. V was cut by 5 bases and J by 10 bases, with 9 bases left in between. Germline CDR1 is SNHLY and CDR2 is FYNNEI. The chain's CDR3 is CASSYSWEQFF. As DNA, the CDR3 is TGTGCCAGCAGTTATAGCTGGGAGCAGTTCTTC. Full variable domain (outside the CDR3, taken from reference TRBV2 and TRBJ2-1): EPEVTQTPSHQVTQMGQEVILRCVPISNHLYFYWYRQILGQKVEFLVSFYNNEISEKSEIFDDQFSVERPDGSNFTLKIRSTKLEDSAMYFCASSYSWEQFFGPGTRLTVL.

The chain is built from TRBV2 and TRBJ1-5; no clear D. V was shortened by 6 bases and J by 0 bases, with 12 bases between the two germline ends. CDR1 SNHLY and CDR2 FYNNEI come from the germline V gene. CDR3 size: 15 residues. In DNA, the CDR3 is TGTGCCAGCAGGGAGAGAGCGAATAGCAATCAGCCCCAGCATTTT. It codes for CASRERANSNQPQHF.

CDR3 DNA sequence: TGTGCCAGCAGTTACCGACCGACAGGGGCGACCTACGAGCAGTACTTC. Amino acid sequence: CASSYRPTGATYEQYF. The chain uses TRBV6-5 and TRBJ2-7; 8 bases fit TRBD1. V lost 2 bases and J lost 2; bases outside the gene matches: 8. This CDR3 has 16 amino acids. Germline CDR1 MNHEY, CDR2 SVGAGI.

This clone showed up just once. The rearrangement links TRBV24-1 to TRBJ2-7, with D possibly TRBD2 on 5 matching bases. Germline assignment: CDR1 KGHDR and CDR2 SFDVKD. Trimming stripped 3 bases from V and 4 bases from J, with 18 bases between. This CDR3 spans 16 amino acids. CDR3 DNA sequence: TGTGCCACCAGTGATCCCCGAGGGCCCCGGACTTACGAGCAGTACTTC. Its translation is CATSDPRGPRTYEQYF.